This T cell receptor (beta chain) was captured in a study of PD-L1 blockade in urothelial cancer. General study points: TCR clonality was measured in pretreatment peripheral blood. Clonality below the median predicted better survival. Clones that were tumor-associated expanded more in the blood of durable-benefit patients at 3 weeks.

This clone was counted once. Its target is unknown. Libraries were prepared by immunoSEQ multiplex PCR; TCRdb keeps only in-frame clonotypes and omits some of them. The table has some 22,000 clones, about 90% seen once; the top ten hold about 16%. Patients were living with locally advanced or metastatic urothelial carcinoma. This CDR3 is built from 12 residues. The germline V gene has CDR1 MNHEY and CDR2 SVGAGI. V shed 11 bases and J shed 3 bases, with 13 bases lying between them. The V call is TRBV6-5, the J call TRBJ1-1; possibly TRBD1 for D (5 bases). This sample comprised PBMCs, obtained around atezolizumab (anti-PD-L1) treatment. The clonotype was recovered from a woman aged 55 to 70 with urothelial cancer. The CDR3: CAGGGRDTEAFF. CDR3 nucleotides: TGTGCCGGGGGTGGGAGGGACACTGAAGCTTTCTTT.